The rows below give T cell receptor beta chains drawn from one sample of a study of molecular identifiers for immune sequencing clone quantification. TCRdb recomputed calls from the PCR reads with MiXCR, one row per CDR3 protein. The sample carries some 320,000 distinct CDR3 sequences, about 21% recorded once. The specimen sequenced was naive CD8+ T cells from blood, with Jurkat cell RNA spiked in. The source of these receptors is a human donor in good health. Some libraries in this study had Jurkat cell RNA spiked in. The CDR3 runs from the conserved cysteine through the conserved F or W. The D gene is left open where the match is weak. Clone size, where shown, is once, few, many, or a class for clones that have expanded.

>many|TRBJ1-2|TRBV7-9|-
TGTGCCAGCAGCCCCCTTGACGGAGACTATGGCTACACCTTC
CASSPLDGDYGYTF
>many|TRBJ2-7|TRBV20-1|TRBD2
TGCAGTGCTAGAGAACTAGCGGGAGTATACGAGCAGTACTTC
CSARELAGVYEQYF
>many|TRBJ2-7|TRBV5-1|TRBD1
TGCGCCAGCAGTAACATCCAGACAGGGTCTTACGAGCAGTACTTC
CASSNIQTGSYEQYF
>many|TRBJ1-1|TRBV15|-
TGTGCCACCAGCGCTCCTAGCTCTGAAGCTTTCTTT
CATSAPSSEAFF
>few|TRBJ2-2|TRBV7-9|TRBD2
TGTGCCAGCAGCCATAGCGGGAGGGGAATCGGCGGGGAGCTGTTTTTT
CASSHSGRGIGGELFF
>many|TRBJ2-5|TRBV4-1|-
TGCGCCAGCAGCCAAGAATTGGGAGACCTAGAGACCCAGTACTTC
CASSQELGDLETQYF
>-|TRBJ2-5|TRBV5-1|-
TGCGCCAGCAGCGGATTACAGGGCTGGCAAGAGACCCAGCACTTC
CASSGLQGWQETQHF
>many|TRBJ2-2|TRBV24-1|TRBD1
TGTGCCACCAGTGATCCTACAGGGGAGTCATTCGGCGACACCGGGGAGCTGTTTTTT
CATSDPTGESFGDTGELFF
>-|TRBJ2-7|TRBV19|TRBD1
TGTGCCAGTAGTATGGGACAGGGGGCTAACGAGCAGTACTTC
CASSMGQGANEQYF
>many|TRBJ2-7|TRBV6-5|-
TGTGCCAGCAGTTTTTCGGACAGTAATGGATACGAGCAGTACTTC
CASSFSDSNGYEQYF
>few|TRBJ1-1|TRBV11-2|TRBD1
TGTGCCAGCAGCTTAGAGAGACAGGGGGAATGGAGGAACACTGAAGCTTTCTTT
CASSLERQGEWRNTEAFF
>many|TRBJ2-7|TRBV14|-
TGTGCCAGCAGCCAAGAGGTAGGGGCGCGCAACGAGCAGTACTTC
CASSQEVGARNEQYF
>many|TRBJ2-1|TRBV7-9|-
TGTGCCAGCAGCCCGATAGCGGAAAGCTCCTACAATGAGCAGTTCTTC
CASSPIAESSYNEQFF
>few|TRBJ2-2|TRBV7-9|-
TGTGCCAGCAGCTTAGAATCGAGCACCGGGGAGCTGTTTTTT
CASSLESSTGELFF
>many|TRBJ2-3|TRBV6-1|TRBD2
TGTGCCAGCAGTAAGCATAGCGGGAGCACAGATACGCAGTATTTT
CASSKHSGSTDTQYF
>few|TRBJ1-5|TRBV5-6|TRBD1
TGTGCCAGCAGCAGATTGGCCGGGACAGCTGACTACTACAATCAGCCCCAGCATTTT
CASSRLAGTADYYNQPQHF
>many|TRBJ1-4|TRBV28|-
TGTGCCAGCAGTTTAAGAGACAGATATAATGAAAAACTGTTTTTT
CASSLRDRYNEKLFF
>many|TRBJ2-1|TRBV29-1|-
TGCAGCGTTGGGGCAGCAAATTACAATGAGCAGTTCTTC
CSVGAANYNEQFF
>-|TRBJ2-3|TRBV3-1|TRBD2
TGTGCCAGCAGCCAAGAGTCTAGCGGGGACTACACAGATACGCAGTATTTT
CASSQESSGDYTDTQYF
>-|TRBJ2-7|TRBV27|-
TGTGCCAGCAGTTTATATGGGCCCTACGAGCAGTACTTC
CASSLYGPYEQYF
>few|TRBJ2-7|TRBV7-8|TRBD1
TGTGCCAGCAGCGGTAGTCGCCGGGGACAGGGGCCGATCGAGCAGTACTTC
CASSGSRRGQGPIEQYF
>many|TRBJ2-1|TRBV7-3|TRBD2
TGTGCCAGCAGCCCAGGGACTAGCGGAGAGCACAATGAGCAGTTCTTC
CASSPGTSGEHNEQFF
>many|TRBJ2-2|TRBV29-1|TRBD2
TGCAGCGCGACGGGGGGGCCGGGGACCGGGGAGCTGTTTTTT
CSATGGPGTGELFF
>-|TRBJ2-7|TRBV4-3|-
TGCGCCAGCAGCCCGCGACTAGAGCACTACGAGCAGTACTTC
CASSPRLEHYEQYF
>-|TRBJ2-3|TRBV10-3|-
TGTGCCATCAGTGAGCAGGGGATCCCAGATACGCAGTATTTT
CAISEQGIPDTQYF
>many|TRBJ2-7|TRBV6-5|-
TGTGCCAGCAGGGCCTACGCCGGGGCGAACGAGCAGTACTTC
CASRAYAGANEQYF
>many|TRBJ1-6|TRBV12-3/TRBV12-4|-
TGTGCCAGCAGTCAGGCTAACTATAATTCACCCCTCCACTTT
CASSQANYNSPLHF
>many|TRBJ1-3|TRBV7-9|TRBD1
TGTGCCAGCAGCCCAACAGGGGTATCTGGAAACACCATATATTTT
CASSPTGVSGNTIYF
>-|TRBJ2-7|TRBV19|TRBD2
TGTGCCAGTTCGACTAGCGGGTCCCTTAAGTACGAGCAGTACTTC
CASSTSGSLKYEQYF
>many|TRBJ2-7|TRBV4-3|-
TGCGCCAGCAGCCAAGATGCGGGCGGCGAGCAGTACTTC
CASSQDAGGEQYF
>many|TRBJ2-7|TRBV6-5|-
TGTGCCAGCAGTTACGAAGCAGGGGACTACGAGCAGTACTTC
CASSYEAGDYEQYF
>-|TRBJ2-1|TRBV24-1|-
TGTGCCACCAGTGAACAGGATGAGCAGTTCTTC
CATSEQDEQFF
>few|TRBJ1-4|TRBV4-2|TRBD1
TGTGCCAGCAGCCAAGAAGGGGACAGGGTAGATGAAAAACTGTTTTTT
CASSQEGDRVDEKLFF
>-|TRBJ2-1|TRBV19|TRBD2
TGTGCCAGTAGTTTTAGCGGGGGTCGCTCCTACAATGAGCAGTTCTTC
CASSFSGGRSYNEQFF
>-|TRBJ2-2|TRBV30|TRBD2
TGTGCCTGGAGGCGGGAGGGGGATTACACCGGGGAGCTGTTTTTT
CAWRREGDYTGELFF
>-|TRBJ2-3|TRBV27|-
TGTGCCAGCAGTTTATTGTCTGGGGTAGATACGCAGTATTTT
CASSLLSGVDTQYF
>few|TRBJ2-7|TRBV27|-
TGTGCCAGCAGTTTAGCAGAGGCCAGCTACGAGCAGTACTTC
CASSLAEASYEQYF
>many|TRBJ2-3|TRBV4-1|-
TGCGCCAGCAGCCAAGATTTAGCGGACGGCACAGATACGCAGTATTTT
CASSQDLADGTDTQYF